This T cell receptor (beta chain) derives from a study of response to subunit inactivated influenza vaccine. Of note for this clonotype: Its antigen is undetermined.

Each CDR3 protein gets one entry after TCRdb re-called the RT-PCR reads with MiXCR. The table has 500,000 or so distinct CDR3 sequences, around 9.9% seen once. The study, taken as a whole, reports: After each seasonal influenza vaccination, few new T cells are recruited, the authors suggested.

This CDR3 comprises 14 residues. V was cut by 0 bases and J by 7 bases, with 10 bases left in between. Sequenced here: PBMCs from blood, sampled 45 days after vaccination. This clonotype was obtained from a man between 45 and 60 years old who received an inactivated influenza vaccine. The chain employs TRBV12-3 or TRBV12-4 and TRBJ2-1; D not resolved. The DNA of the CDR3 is TGTGCCAGCAGTTTAGCGGGCCCCGGGAATGAGCAGTTCTTC. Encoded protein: CASSLAGPGNEQFF.